This TCR beta chain was recovered during a study of regulatory T cells in long-lasting Graves disease. TCR beta libraries were built with iRepertoire HTBI primers and Arm-PCR of CDR3 regions. In TCRdb, the multiplex PCR reads were re-called with MiXCR into one record per CDR3 protein. The data hold roughly 500,000 distinct CDR3 sequences, with roughly a fifth observed a single time. This CDR3 contains 14 residues. Germline loops: CDR1 DFQATT, CDR2 SNEGSKA (reference sequence). Trimming shortened V by 6 bases and J by 4 bases, and 18 bases separated the two germline ends. Time point of the sample: persistent/refractory GD, antithyroid drugs over 5 years with positive TRAb. Generation of the TCR library employed RNA extracted from PBMCs.

The sequences come from peripheral blood mononuclear cells (PBMCs), collected when the disease was refractory, from a patient treated with antithyroid drugs. The chain links TRBV20-1 to TRBJ1-1; D ambiguous. The TCR originated in a female donor with Graves disease. The CDR3 spells CSATPPIGPTEAFF. CDR3 bases: TGCAGTGCAACTCCGCCCATAGGGCCCACTGAAGCTTTCTTT.